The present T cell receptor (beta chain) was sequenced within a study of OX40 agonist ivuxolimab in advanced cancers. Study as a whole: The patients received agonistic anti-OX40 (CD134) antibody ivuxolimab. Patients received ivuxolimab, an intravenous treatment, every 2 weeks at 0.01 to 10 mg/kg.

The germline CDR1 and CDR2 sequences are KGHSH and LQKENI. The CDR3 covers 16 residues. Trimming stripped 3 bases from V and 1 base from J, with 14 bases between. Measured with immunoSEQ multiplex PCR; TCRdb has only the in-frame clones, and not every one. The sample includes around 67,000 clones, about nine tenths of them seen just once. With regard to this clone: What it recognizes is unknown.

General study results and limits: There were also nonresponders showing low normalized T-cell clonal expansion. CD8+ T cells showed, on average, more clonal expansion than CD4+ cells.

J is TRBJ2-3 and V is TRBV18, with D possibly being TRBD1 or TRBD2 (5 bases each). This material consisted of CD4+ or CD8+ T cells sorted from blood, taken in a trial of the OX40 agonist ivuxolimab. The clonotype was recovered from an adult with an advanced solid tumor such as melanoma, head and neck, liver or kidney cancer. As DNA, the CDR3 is TGTGCCAGCTCACCCCCAGGGAGTGAGGGCACAGATACGCAGTATTTT. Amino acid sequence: CASSPPGSEGTDTQYF.